One and the same sample provided the 10 T cell receptor beta chains below, sequenced in a study of T-cell reconstitution after alpha-beta-depleted transplantation in children. Using unique molecular identifiers, the investigators prepared the TCRbeta library. TCRdb ran MiXCR on the PCR reads and lists one entry per CDR3 protein. The profile shows more than 90,000 distinct CDR3 sequences, 8% to 9% of them singletons. The source was PBMCs from the stem cell graft donor, collected from the stem cell graft. The receptors originated from a human donor who donated a stem cell graft to a child with congenital amegakaryocytic thrombocytopenia.

Many counts were recorded for this clonotype. This chain joins TRBV20-1 and TRBJ2-1, with D perhaps TRBD1 (6 bases). Germline V gives CDR1 DFQATT, CDR2 SNEGSKA (reference sequence). Trimming cost V 6 bases and J 3 bases, with 18 bases left between them. There are 15 residues in the CDR3. The CDR3 coding sequence is TGCAGTGCCCCGGTGTGGCAGGGGAGCTACAATGAGCAGTTCTTC. This sequence encodes CSAPVWQGSYNEQFF.

This clonotype was seen at least ten times. This rearrangement joins TRBV15 to TRBJ1-4; D is ambiguous. The CDR3 loop spans 15 amino acids. Looked up from germline, CDR1 is LNHNV and CDR2 is YYDKDF (reference sequence). Trimming removed 3 bases from V and 6 bases from J, with 14 bases in between. The CDR3 DNA reads TGTGCCACCAGCAGGAACGCAGGATCTGATGAAAAACTGTTTTTT. Translation gives CATSRNAGSDEKLFF.

This clonotype was detected many times. This sequence joins TRBV27 and TRBJ2-3, with D perhaps TRBD1 (6 bases). Germline V gene data show CDR1 as MNHEY and CDR2 as SMNVEV (reference sequence). The CDR3 has 17 residues. The V gene lost 3 bases and the J gene lost 2 bases, with 18 bases spanning the gap. The CDR3 reads CASSLFPPNRDTDTQYF. For the CDR3, the DNA is TGTGCCAGCAGTTTGTTTCCACCGAACAGGGACACAGATACGCAGTATTTT.

In its sample, this clonotype was seen many times. The rearrangement links TRBV7-2 to TRBJ1-1, with D possibly matching TRBD1 (6 bases). Trimming cost V 2 bases and J 0 bases, with 13 bases left between them. This CDR3 spans 16 amino acids. From germline, CDR1 is SGHTA and CDR2 FQGNSA. The CDR3: CASSLKRGGLNTEAFF. CDR3 DNA: TGTGCCAGCAGCTTAAAACGCGGGGGCTTGAACACTGAAGCTTTCTTT.

This clonotype was seen ten or more times. This chain joins TRBV4-3 and TRBJ1-5, with D unresolved. Trimming took off 0 bases at V and 0 bases at J, with 6 bases between the two ends. The V gene's germline CDR1 is LGHNA and CDR2 YSLEER. The CDR3 is 15 amino acids. The CDR3 DNA reads TGCGCCAGCAGCCAAGACAGAAATAGCAATCAGCCCCAGCATTTT. This encodes CASSQDRNSNQPQHF.

This clonotype has ten or more counts. The V call is TRBV12-3 or TRBV12-4, the J call TRBJ2-3, with D tentatively TRBD2 (5 bases). The CDR3 spans 11 residues. Trimming left V 6 bases short and J 5 bases short, with 6 bases between. CDR3 loop: CASSEGDTQYF. Here the CDR3 DNA reads TGTGCCAGCAGCGAGGGAGATACGCAGTATTTT.

The gene calls are TRBV5-1 and TRBJ2-7, with D maybe TRBD1 (6 bases). The CDR3 is 14 amino acids. V lost 5 bases and J 2 bases, leaving 14 bases between the germline ends. Germline V gene sequence: CDR1 SGHRS, CDR2 YFSETQ. This CDR3 reads CASSMDRRTYEQYF. DNA of the CDR3: TGCGCCAGCAGTATGGACAGACGAACCTACGAGCAGTACTTC. Based on the CDR3 plus reference TRBV5-1 and TRBJ2-7, the full variable domain is KAGVTQTPRYLIKTRGQQVTLSCSPISGHRSVSWYQQTPGQGLQFLFEYFSETQRNKGNFPGRFSGRQFSNSRSEMNVSTLELGDSALYLCASSMDRRTYEQYFGPGTRLTVT.

This clonotype was observed many times. CDR3 in DNA: TGTGCCAGCAGCTTAGCCCCCCAGGCAGCGTCAGGGGGAAACTATGGCTACACCTTC. The encoded protein is CASSLAPQAASGGNYGYTF. The chain uses TRBV7-8 and TRBJ1-2, with TRBD1 identical over 7 bases. The CDR3 loop spans 19 amino acids. Unmatched junction bases numbered 15, after V lost 0 bases and J lost 2 bases. CDR1 is SGHVS and CDR2 is FQNEAQ in the germline V gene.

The sample holds many counts of this clonotype. This rearrangement joins TRBV5-5 to TRBJ2-5; D unclear. The CDR3 spans 12 residues. Germline CDR1 SGHKS, CDR2 YYEKEE (reference sequence). Trimming shortened V by 2 bases and J by 5 bases, and 7 bases separated the two germline ends. CDR3 amino acids: CASSFWRETQYF. Here the CDR3 DNA reads TGTGCCAGCAGCTTTTGGCGGGAGACCCAGTACTTC.

This clonotype was recorded at least ten times. V gene TRBV6-5 combines with J gene TRBJ1-1; 7 positions match TRBD1. The CDR3 sequence is 15 residues long. Trimming removed 0 bases from V and 6 bases from J; junction bases left unmatched: 7. CDR1 is MNHEY and CDR2 is SVGAGI in the germline V gene. DNA for the CDR3: TGTGCCAGCAGTTACTCGATACAGGGGAGAGCTGAAGCTTTCTTT. It codes for CASSYSIQGRAEAFF.